One and the same sample provided the 8 T cell receptor beta chains below, sequenced in a study of multiple sclerosis patients with progressive multifocal leukoencephalopathy. Time point meaning: time of PML onset. Generated by immunoSEQ multiplex PCR, the TCRdb table keeps only in-frame clones and is missing some. Of approximately 30,000 clones in the sample, approximately 86% were seen once. The material sequenced was PBMCs, taken from a patient treated with natalizumab. The receptor source for this set is a woman aged 40-49 years with progressive multifocal leukoencephalopathy.

The rearrangement links TRBV11-3 to TRBJ2-7; 8 bases are a match to TRBD2. This CDR3 comprises 14 residues. Germline lookup yields CDR1 SGHNT and CDR2 YENEEA. V shed 6 bases, J shed 4 bases, and the junction held 8 bases outside the gene matches. The DNA for the CDR3 is TGTGCCAGCAGTCCCCAACTAGCGGTGTACGAGCAGTACTTC. This encodes CASSPQLAVYEQYF.

The CDR3 coding sequence is TGCGCCACACGGACTAGCGGGGCCACAGATACGCAGTATTTT. This codes for CATRTSGATDTQYF. J is TRBJ2-3 and V is TRBV10-2, with 12 bases that match TRBD2. The CDR3 is 14 amino acids. The germline V gene encodes CDR1 WSHSY and CDR2 SAAADI. V lost 10 bases to trimming and J lost 2 bases; unmatched junction nucleotides: 4.

The V gene is TRBV28, the J gene TRBJ1-1; D remains unclear. Trimming took off 6 bases at V and 0 bases at J, with 14 bases between the two ends. From germline, CDR1 is MDHEN and CDR2 SYDVKM. This CDR3 contains 15 residues. DNA for the CDR3: TGTGCCAGCAGATCCCGAAGTCAGATGAACACTGAAGCTTTCTTT. Residues: CASRSRSQMNTEAFF.

The gene calls are TRBV6-5 and TRBJ2-2; 7 positions agree with TRBD1. The V gene's germline CDR1 is MNHEY and CDR2 SVGAGI. The CDR3 is 15 residues long. V trimming: 5 bases; J trimming: 1 base; junction bases outside the gene matches: 4. The CDR3 loop reads CASSGRDRNTGELFF. Written as DNA, the CDR3 is TGTGCCAGCAGTGGCCGGGACAGGAACACCGGGGAGCTGTTTTTT.

The V call is TRBV9, the J call TRBJ2-5, with D tentatively TRBD1 (5 bases). The length of the CDR3 is 14 residues. Germline V lookup: CDR1 SGDLS, CDR2 YYNGEE. V was pared by 0 bases and J by 4 bases, with 10 bases between. The CDR3 coding sequence is TGTGCCAGCAGCGTAGGGACAATGGGAGAGACCCAGTACTTC. Amino acids: CASSVGTMGETQYF.

The rearrangement joins TRBV5-4 to TRBJ2-7; D gene unclear. Trimming took 4 bases from V and 1 from J, leaving 12 bases between them. Germline lookup yields CDR1 SGHNT and CDR2 YYREEE (reference sequence). The CDR3 has 14 residues. This chain's CDR3 is CASSPRTDSYEQYF. As DNA, the CDR3 is TGTGCCAGCAGCCCCCGGACCGATTCCTACGAGCAGTACTTC.

The V and J genes are TRBV28 and TRBJ2-6; no clear D. The CDR3 loop spans 15 amino acids. Germline CDR1 reads MDHEN; CDR2 reads SYDVKM. Trimming left V 4 bases short and J 0 bases short, with 7 bases between. The CDR3 DNA reads as TGTGCCAGCAGTTGGGCTACCTCTGGGGCCAACGTCCTGACTTTC. It is translated as CASSWATSGANVLTF.

The V and J genes are TRBV14 and TRBJ2-7; D not resolved. Germline lookup yields CDR1 SGHDN and CDR2 FVKESK. The V and J ends lost 1 base and 7 bases respectively, with 14 bases between them. The CDR3 is 14 amino acids. The CDR3 protein is CASSQVLTLGEQYF. In DNA, the CDR3 is TGTGCCAGCAGCCAAGTATTAACCCTGGGGGAGCAGTACTTC.